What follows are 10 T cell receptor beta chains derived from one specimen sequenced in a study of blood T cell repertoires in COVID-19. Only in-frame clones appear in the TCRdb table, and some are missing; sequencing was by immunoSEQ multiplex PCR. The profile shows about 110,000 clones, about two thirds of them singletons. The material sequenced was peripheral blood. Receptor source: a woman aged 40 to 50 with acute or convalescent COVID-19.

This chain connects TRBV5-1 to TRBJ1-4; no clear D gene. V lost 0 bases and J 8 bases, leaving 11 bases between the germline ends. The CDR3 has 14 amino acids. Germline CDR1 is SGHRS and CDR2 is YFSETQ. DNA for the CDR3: TGCGCCAGCAGCTTGGACGGGGATGGAGAAAAACTGTTTTTT. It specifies CASSLDGDGEKLFF.

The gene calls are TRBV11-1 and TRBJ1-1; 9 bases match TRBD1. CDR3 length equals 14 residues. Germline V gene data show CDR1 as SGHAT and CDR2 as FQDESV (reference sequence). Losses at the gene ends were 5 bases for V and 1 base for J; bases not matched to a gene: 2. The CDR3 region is CASSADRGNTEAFF. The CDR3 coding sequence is TGTGCCAGCAGCGCGGACAGGGGGAACACTGAAGCTTTCTTT.

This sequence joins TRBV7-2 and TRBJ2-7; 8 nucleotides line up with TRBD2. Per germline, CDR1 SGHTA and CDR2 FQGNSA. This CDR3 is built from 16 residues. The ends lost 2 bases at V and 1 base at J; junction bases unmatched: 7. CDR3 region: CASSLTGTRTSYEQYF. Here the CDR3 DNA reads TGTGCCAGCAGCTTAACCGGGACTAGGACATCCTACGAGCAGTACTTC.

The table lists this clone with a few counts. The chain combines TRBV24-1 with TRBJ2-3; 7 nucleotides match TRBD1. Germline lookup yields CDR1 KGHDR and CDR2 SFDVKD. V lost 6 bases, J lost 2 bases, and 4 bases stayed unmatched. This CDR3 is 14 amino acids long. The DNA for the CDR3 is TGTGCCACCAGTACGGGACAGCCCACAGATACGCAGTATTTT. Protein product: CATSTGQPTDTQYF.

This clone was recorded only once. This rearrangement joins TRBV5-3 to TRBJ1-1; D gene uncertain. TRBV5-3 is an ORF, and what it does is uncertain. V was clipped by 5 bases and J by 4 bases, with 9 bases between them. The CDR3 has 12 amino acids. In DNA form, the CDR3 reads TGTGCCAGAAGTCCCAGTCCCACTGAAGCTTTCTTT. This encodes CARSPSPTEAFF.

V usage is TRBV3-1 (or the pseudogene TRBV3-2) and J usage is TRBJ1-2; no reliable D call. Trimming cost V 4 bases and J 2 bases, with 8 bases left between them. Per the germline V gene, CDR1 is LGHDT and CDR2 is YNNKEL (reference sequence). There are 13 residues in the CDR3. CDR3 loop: CASSPPQNYGYTF. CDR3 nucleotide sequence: TGTGCCAGCAGCCCCCCACAGAACTATGGCTACACCTTC.

This CDR3 reads CASSLGANMNTEAFF. CDR3 DNA sequence: TGCGCCAGCAGCTTGGGTGCAAACATGAACACTGAAGCTTTCTTT. This rearrangement joins TRBV5-1 to TRBJ1-1; D gene uncertain. Germline CDR1 reads SGHRS; CDR2 reads YFSETQ. The CDR3 spans 15 residues. V shed 0 bases and J shed 0 bases, with 9 bases lying between them.

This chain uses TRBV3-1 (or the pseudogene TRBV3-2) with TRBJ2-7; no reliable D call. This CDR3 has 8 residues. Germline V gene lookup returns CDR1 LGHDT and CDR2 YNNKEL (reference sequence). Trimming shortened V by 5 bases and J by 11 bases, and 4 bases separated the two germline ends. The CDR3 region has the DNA TGTGCCAGCAGCTATAAGTACTTC. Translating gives CASSYKYF.

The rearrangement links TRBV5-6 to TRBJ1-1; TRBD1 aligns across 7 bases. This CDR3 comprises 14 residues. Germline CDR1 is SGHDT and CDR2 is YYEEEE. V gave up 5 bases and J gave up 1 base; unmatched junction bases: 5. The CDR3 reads CASRKTGANTEAFF. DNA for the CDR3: TGTGCCAGCAGAAAAACAGGGGCGAACACTGAAGCTTTCTTT.

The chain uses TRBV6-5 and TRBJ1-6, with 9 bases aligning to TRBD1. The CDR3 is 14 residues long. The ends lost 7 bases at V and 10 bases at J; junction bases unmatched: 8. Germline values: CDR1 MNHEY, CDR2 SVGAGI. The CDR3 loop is CASNHRDRDSPLHF. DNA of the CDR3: TGTGCCAGCAATCACCGGGACAGGGACTCACCCCTCCACTTT.